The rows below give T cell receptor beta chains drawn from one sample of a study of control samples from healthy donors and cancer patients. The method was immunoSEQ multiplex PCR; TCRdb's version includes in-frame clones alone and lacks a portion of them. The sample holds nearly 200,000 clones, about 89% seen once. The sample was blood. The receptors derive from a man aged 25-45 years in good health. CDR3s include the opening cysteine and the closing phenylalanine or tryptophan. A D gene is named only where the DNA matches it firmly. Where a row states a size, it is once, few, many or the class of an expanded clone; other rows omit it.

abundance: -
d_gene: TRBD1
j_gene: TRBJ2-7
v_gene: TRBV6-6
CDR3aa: CASRGGQGSSYEQYF
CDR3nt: TGTGCCAGCAGGGGGGGACAGGGCTCCTCCTACGAGCAGTACTTC

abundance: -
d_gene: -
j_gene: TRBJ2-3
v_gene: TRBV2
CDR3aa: CASTNSGPFTDTQYF
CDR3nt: TGTGCCAGCACCAACAGTGGACCTTTCACAGATACGCAGTATTTT

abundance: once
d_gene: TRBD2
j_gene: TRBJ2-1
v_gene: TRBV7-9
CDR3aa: CASSKLAVDGNEQFF
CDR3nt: TGTGCCAGCAGCAAACTAGCGGTCGACGGCAATGAGCAGTTCTTC

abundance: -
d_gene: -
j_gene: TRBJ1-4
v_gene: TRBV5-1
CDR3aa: CASSAGQLIPATNEKLFF
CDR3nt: TGCGCCAGCAGCGCCGGACAGCTTATACCCGCAACTAATGAAAAACTGTTTTTT

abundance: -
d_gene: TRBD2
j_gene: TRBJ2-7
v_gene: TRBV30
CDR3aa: CAWSVPGGPLLGQYF
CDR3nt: TGTGCCTGGAGTGTACCGGGGGGACCCCTCCTCGGGCAGTACTTC

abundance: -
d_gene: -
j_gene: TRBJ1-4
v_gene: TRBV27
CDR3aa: CASSLSTNEKLFF
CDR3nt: TGTGCCAGCAGTTTATCGACTAATGAAAAACTGTTTTTT

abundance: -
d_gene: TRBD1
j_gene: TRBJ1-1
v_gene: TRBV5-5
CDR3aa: CASSTGALNTEAFF
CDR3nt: TGTGCCAGCAGCACAGGGGCCTTGAACACTGAAGCTTTCTTT

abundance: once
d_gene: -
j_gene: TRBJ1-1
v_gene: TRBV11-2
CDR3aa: CASSLDGTDRNTEAFF
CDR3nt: TGTGCCAGCAGCTTAGATGGAACGGACAGGAACACTGAAGCTTTCTTT

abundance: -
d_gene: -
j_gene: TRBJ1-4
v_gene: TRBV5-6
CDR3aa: CASSLGWQNEKLFF
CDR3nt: TGTGCCAGCAGCTTGGGGTGGCAAAATGAAAAACTGTTTTTT

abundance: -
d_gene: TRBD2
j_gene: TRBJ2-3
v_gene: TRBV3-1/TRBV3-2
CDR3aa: CASSPIAGLSTDTQYF
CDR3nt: TGTGCCAGCAGCCCCATAGCGGGGTTAAGCACAGATACGCAGTATTTT

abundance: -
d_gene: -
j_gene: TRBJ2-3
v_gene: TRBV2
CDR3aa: CASSGQAASTDTQYF
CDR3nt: TGTGCCAGCAGTGGCCAAGCGGCTAGCACAGATACGCAGTATTTT

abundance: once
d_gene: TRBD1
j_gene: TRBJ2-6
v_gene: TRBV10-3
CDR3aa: CAVGQGYSGANVLTF
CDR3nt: TGTGCCGTTGGACAGGGTTACTCTGGGGCCAACGTCCTGACTTTC

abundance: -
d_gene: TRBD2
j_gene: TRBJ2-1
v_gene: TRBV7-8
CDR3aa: CASSLVSAGGYNEQFF
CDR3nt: TGTGCCAGCAGCTTAGTCTCAGCGGGGGGGTACAATGAGCAGTTCTTC

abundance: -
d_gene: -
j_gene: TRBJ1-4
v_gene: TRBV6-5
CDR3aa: CASSSSGVGEKLFF
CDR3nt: TGTGCCAGCAGTTCCTCAGGGGTCGGTGAAAAACTGTTTTTT

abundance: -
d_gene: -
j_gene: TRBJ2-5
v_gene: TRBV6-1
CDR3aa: CASSEAFDIEETQYF
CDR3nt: TGTGCCAGCAGTGAGGCTTTCGACATTGAAGAGACCCAGTACTTC

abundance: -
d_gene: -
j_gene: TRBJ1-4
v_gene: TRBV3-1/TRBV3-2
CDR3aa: CASSRYGGANEKLFF
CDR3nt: TGTGCCAGCAGCCGGTATGGTGGAGCTAATGAAAAACTGTTTTTT

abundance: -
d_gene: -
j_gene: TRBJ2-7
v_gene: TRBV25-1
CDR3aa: CASQRDGTYEQYF
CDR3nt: TGTGCCAGCCAACGGGACGGTACCTACGAGCAGTACTTC

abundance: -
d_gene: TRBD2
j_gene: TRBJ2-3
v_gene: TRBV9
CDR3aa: CASSVGTRSDTQYF
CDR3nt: TGTGCCAGCAGCGTAGGGACTAGAAGCGATACGCAGTATTTT

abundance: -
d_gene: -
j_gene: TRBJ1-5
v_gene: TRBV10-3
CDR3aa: CAISVLSGHDSNQPQHF
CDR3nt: TGTGCCATCAGTGTACTGTCGGGACACGATAGCAATCAGCCCCAGCATTTT

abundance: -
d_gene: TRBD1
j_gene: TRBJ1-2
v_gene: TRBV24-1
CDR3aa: CATSDQDRGYGYTF
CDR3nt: TGTGCCACCAGTGACCAGGACAGGGGGTATGGCTACACCTTC

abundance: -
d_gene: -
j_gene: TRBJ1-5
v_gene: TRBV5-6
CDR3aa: CASSLEREGQPQHF
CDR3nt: TGTGCCAGCAGCTTGGAGAGGGAGGGGCAGCCCCAGCATTTT

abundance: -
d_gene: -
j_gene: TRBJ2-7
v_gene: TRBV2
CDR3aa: CASSEALTYEQYF
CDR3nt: TGTGCCAGCAGTGAGGCCTTGACCTACGAGCAGTACTTC

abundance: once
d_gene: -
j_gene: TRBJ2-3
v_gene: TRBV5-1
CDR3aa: CASSLGRRDTQYF
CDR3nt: TGCGCCAGCAGCCTAGGGAGGAGGGATACGCAGTATTTT

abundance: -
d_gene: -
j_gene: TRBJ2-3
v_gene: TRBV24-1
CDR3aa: CATSNGGPDTDTQYF
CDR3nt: TGTGCCACCAGCAATGGGGGGCCGGACACAGATACGCAGTATTTT

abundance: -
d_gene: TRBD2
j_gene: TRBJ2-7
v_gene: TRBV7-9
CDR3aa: CASSFSGGDYEQYF
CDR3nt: TGTGCCAGCAGCTTTAGCGGGGGGGACTACGAGCAGTACTTC

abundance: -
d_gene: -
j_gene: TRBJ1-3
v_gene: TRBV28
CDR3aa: CASGASGIANTIYF
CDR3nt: TGTGCCAGCGGAGCCTCAGGTATTGCGAACACCATATATTTT

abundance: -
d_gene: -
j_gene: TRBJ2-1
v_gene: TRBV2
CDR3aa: CASSEALFGERLYNEQFF
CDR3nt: TGTGCCAGCAGTGAAGCGCTCTTTGGGGAGCGGCTTTACAATGAGCAGTTCTTC

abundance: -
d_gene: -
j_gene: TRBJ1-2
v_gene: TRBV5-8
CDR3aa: CASRDRTNLNYGYTF
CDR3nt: TGTGCCAGCAGAGACAGGACAAACTTAAACTATGGCTACACCTTC

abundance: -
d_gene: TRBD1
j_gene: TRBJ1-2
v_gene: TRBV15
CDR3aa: CATSFSPGTGGRGYTF
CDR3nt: TGTGCCACCAGCTTCTCCCCCGGGACAGGGGGCCGCGGCTACACCTTC

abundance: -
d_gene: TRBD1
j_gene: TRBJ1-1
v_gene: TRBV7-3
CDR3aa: CASSLGGQGSTEAFF
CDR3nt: TGTGCCAGCAGCTTAGGGGGACAGGGGAGCACTGAAGCTTTCTTT

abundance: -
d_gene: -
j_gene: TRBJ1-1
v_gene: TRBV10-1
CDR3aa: CASRVDRFAEAFF
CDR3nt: TGCGCCAGCAGGGTCGACAGGTTTGCTGAAGCTTTCTTT

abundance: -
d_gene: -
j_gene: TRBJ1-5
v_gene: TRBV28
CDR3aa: CASSDGQPLGQPQHF
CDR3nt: TGTGCCAGCAGCGATGGACAGCCCCTTGGTCAGCCCCAGCATTTT

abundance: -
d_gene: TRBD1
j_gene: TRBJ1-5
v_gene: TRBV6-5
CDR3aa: CASRDRGQSQPQHF
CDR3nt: TGTGCCAGCAGGGACAGGGGGCAAAGTCAGCCCCAGCATTTT

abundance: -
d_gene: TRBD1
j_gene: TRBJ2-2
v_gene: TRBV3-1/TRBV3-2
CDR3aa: CASSQDWTGNTGELFF
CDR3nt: TGTGCCAGCAGCCAAGATTGGACAGGGAACACCGGGGAGCTGTTTTTT

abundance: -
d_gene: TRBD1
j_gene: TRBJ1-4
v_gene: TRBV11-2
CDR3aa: CASSLAQQGGNEKLFF
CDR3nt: TGTGCCAGCAGCTTAGCCCAACAGGGGGGGAATGAAAAACTGTTTTTT

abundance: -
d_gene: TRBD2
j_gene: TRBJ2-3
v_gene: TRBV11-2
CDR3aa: CASSTRAGGLADTQYF
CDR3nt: TGTGCCAGCAGTACTAGAGCGGGGGGGCTTGCAGATACGCAGTATTTT

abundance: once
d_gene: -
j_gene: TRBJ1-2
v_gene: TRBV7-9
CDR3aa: CASSLSGGYGYTF
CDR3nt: TGTGCCAGCAGCCTTTCAGGAGGCTATGGCTACACCTTC

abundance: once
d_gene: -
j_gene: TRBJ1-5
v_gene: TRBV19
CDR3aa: CASSIRVGNQPQHF
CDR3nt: TGTGCCAGTAGTATTAGAGTGGGGAATCAGCCCCAGCATTTT

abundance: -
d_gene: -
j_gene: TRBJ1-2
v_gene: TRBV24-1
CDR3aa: CATSDFRQVYGYTF
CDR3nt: TGTGCCACCAGTGATTTCCGACAGGTCTATGGCTACACCTTC

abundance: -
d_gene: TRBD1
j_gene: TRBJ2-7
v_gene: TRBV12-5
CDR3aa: CASGEGTGEQYF
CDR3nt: TGTGCTAGTGGCGAGGGGACAGGCGAGCAGTACTTC

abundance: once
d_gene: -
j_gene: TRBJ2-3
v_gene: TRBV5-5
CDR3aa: CASSSRVDTQYF
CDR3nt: TGTGCCAGCAGCTCCCGGGTGGATACGCAGTATTTT

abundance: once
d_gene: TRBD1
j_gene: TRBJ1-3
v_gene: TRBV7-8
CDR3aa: CASSLAGTGSGNTIYF
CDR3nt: TGTGCCAGCAGCTTAGCCGGGACAGGGTCTGGAAACACCATATATTTT

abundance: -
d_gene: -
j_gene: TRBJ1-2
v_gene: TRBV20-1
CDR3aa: CSASGPAYGYTF
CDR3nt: TGCAGTGCTAGTGGGCCGGCCTATGGCTACACCTTC

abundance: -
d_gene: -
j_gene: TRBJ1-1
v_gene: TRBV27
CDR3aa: CASSPPGANTEAFF
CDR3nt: TGTGCCAGCAGTCCACCAGGGGCAAACACTGAAGCTTTCTTT

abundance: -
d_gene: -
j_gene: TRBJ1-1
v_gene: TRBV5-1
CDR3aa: CASSLTGNTEAFF
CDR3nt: TGCGCCAGCAGCTTGACAGGGAACACTGAAGCTTTCTTT